This passage covers 10 T cell receptor beta chains from one sample sequenced in a study. Using its own MiXCR run on the 5' RACE reads, TCRdb lists one record per CDR3 protein. The table includes approximately 40,000 distinct CDR3 sequences, 30% detected once. The sequenced sample was tumor-infiltrating memory CD4+ T cells sorted from the breast tumor. Subset described: memory CD4+ T cells, CD4+CD45RO+CD25-. Every receptor here comes from a female donor with breast cancer.

The J gene is TRBJ2-1, the V gene TRBV5-1; perhaps TRBD1 as D (5 bases). V was trimmed by 1 base and J by 6 bases, leaving 8 bases between them. CDR1 is SGHRS, CDR2 YFSETQ, per germline. The CDR3 is made up of 13 amino acids. The CDR3 DNA sequence: TGCGCCAGCAGCTTGCCCAGGGTCAATGAGCAGTTCTTC. Translation: CASSLPRVNEQFF. Based on the CDR3 plus reference TRBV5-1 and TRBJ2-1, the full variable domain is KAGVTQTPRYLIKTRGQQVTLSCSPISGHRSVSWYQQTPGQGLQFLFEYFSETQRNKGNFPGRFSGRQFSNSRSEMNVSTLELGDSALYLCASSLPRVNEQFFGPGTRLTVL.

This clonotype has ten or more counts. This CDR3 is CASSLGQSGYTF. The CDR3 coding sequence is TGTGCCAGCAGTTTAGGGCAGTCTGGCTACACCTTC. The chain recombines TRBV12-3 or TRBV12-4 with TRBJ1-2; D not certain. CDR3 length: 12 amino acids. V dropped 1 base and J dropped 7 bases, with 7 bases sitting between them.

The genes are TRBV7-2 and TRBJ1-2; D not certain. The CDR3 is 13 amino acids. Trimming removed 3 bases from V and 3 bases from J, with 8 bases in between. The germline CDR1 and CDR2 sequences are SGHTA and FQGNSA. CDR3 sequence: CASSLGAHYGYTF. The CDR3 DNA is TGTGCCAGCAGCTTGGGTGCCCACTATGGCTACACCTTC.

The V and J genes are TRBV20-1 and TRBJ2-3; D might be TRBD1 (6 bases). CDR1 and CDR2 from the germline V gene are DFQATT and SNEGSKA (reference sequence). The V end was cut by 3 bases, the J end by 8 bases, with 15 bases between. The CDR3 is made up of 13 amino acids. CDR3 nucleotide sequence: TGCAGTGCTAGGGACAGCCGTGTTGGTACGCAGTATTTT. This codes for CSARDSRVGTQYF.

This clonotype was observed many times. The V call is TRBV4-1, the J call TRBJ1-6; D is unclear. Germline CDR1 MGHRA, CDR2 YSYEKL. The CDR3 loop spans 15 amino acids. With 3 bases removed from V and 6 bases from J, the gap between germline ends came to 12 bases. CDR3: CASSQAPRSNSPLHF. In nucleotides, the CDR3 is TGCGCCAGCAGCCAGGCCCCCCGGAGTAATTCACCCCTCCACTTT.

This clonotype was observed at least ten times. The rearrangement uses TRBV6-5 and TRBJ1-1, with TRBD1 as a possible D gene (5 bases). Germline CDR1 MNHEY, CDR2 SVGAGI. This CDR3 comprises 14 residues. Trimming removed 4 bases from V and 5 bases from J, with 14 bases in between. The CDR3 DNA follows: TGTGCCAGCAGTTTCTACCAGGGAGGGACTGAAGCTTTCTTT. Residues: CASSFYQGGTEAFF.

The rearrangement joins TRBV6-5 to TRBJ1-5; 7 positions match TRBD1. The junction had 4 bases not matched to a gene; V was cut back by 2 bases and J by 6 bases. The CDR3 runs to 14 residues. Germline V CDR1 and CDR2: MNHEY, SVGAGI. As DNA, the CDR3 is TGTGCCAGCAGTTACAGGGGGCCCGGTCAGCCCCAGCATTTT. Translating it yields CASSYRGPGQPQHF.

In this sample, this clonotype turned up a few times. V and J are TRBV7-2 and TRBJ2-5; 10 positions match TRBD1. The junction had 6 bases not matched to a gene; V was cut back by 4 bases and J by 7 bases. Germline V gene lookup returns CDR1 SGHTA and CDR2 FQGNSA. The CDR3 contains 14 residues. In DNA form, the CDR3 reads TGTGCCAGCAGCTCCAGACAGGGGGCGCCGACCCAGTACTTC. As protein: CASSSRQGAPTQYF.

This clonotype was detected a few times. This sequence joins TRBV6-1 and TRBJ2-7; D possibly corresponds to TRBD1 (5 bases). The CDR3 runs to 15 residues. The V end was cut by 1 base, the J end by 3 bases, with 13 bases between. In germline, CDR1 is MNHNS, CDR2 SASEGT. The DNA for the CDR3 is TGTGCCAGCAGTGAAGGTCAGGGAATAAACTACGAGCAGTACTTC. Protein sequence: CASSEGQGINYEQYF.

V is TRBV6-5 and J is TRBJ1-3; TRBD1 might be the D (5 bases). Trimming stripped 2 bases from V and 0 bases from J, with 14 bases between. This CDR3 contains 17 residues. CDR1 is MNHEY and CDR2 is SVGAGI in the germline V gene. CDR3 nucleotide sequence: TGTGCCAGCAGTTACACCCGACAGCAGAGCTCTGGAAACACCATATATTTT. Translation gives CASSYTRQQSSGNTIYF.